The 13 T cell receptor beta chains presented below share a single source sample, sequenced in a study of cytomegalovirus exposure and HLA in healthy donors. It was with 60 Vbeta and 13 Jbeta primers that the PCR ran. The method was immunoSEQ multiplex PCR; TCRdb's version includes in-frame clones alone and lacks a portion of them. The sample shows some 200,000 clones, approximately 81% of them seen only once. Input material: PBMCs. The receptor set was obtained from a woman aged 45-65 years in good health and CMV-seronegative.

This clone was seen only a few times. J is TRBJ2-7 and V is TRBV30; possibly TRBD1 for D (7 bases). Germline-derived CDR1 and CDR2 are GTSNPN and SVGIG (reference sequence). The CDR3 loop spans 13 amino acids. Trimming removed 5 bases from V and 2 bases from J, with 13 bases in between. The CDR3 sequence: CAWGEDRPYEQYF. CDR3 DNA sequence: TGTGCCTGGGGGGAGGACAGGCCCTACGAGCAGTACTTC.

This clone has only one observation. The junction departs from the called germline gene at one end, perhaps through a read error. This specimen includes other DNA sequences encoding the same CDR3. The CDR3 is CASSLEWTSTDTQYF. The CDR3 DNA follows: TGCGCCAGCAGCTTGGAGTGGACTAGCACGGATACGCAGTATTTT. The rearrangement joins TRBV5-1 to TRBJ2-3; 8 bases align to TRBD2. CDR1 and CDR2 from the germline V gene are SGHRS and YFSETQ. This CDR3 has 15 amino acids. Full variable domain (outside the CDR3, taken from reference TRBV5-1 and TRBJ2-3): KAGVTQTPRYLIKTRGQQVTLSCSPISGHRSVSWYQQTPGQGLQFLFEYFSETQRNKGNFPGRFSGRQFSNSRSEMNVSTLELGDSALYLCASSLEWTSTDTQYFGPGTRLTVL.

V usage is TRBV28 and J usage is TRBJ1-5; D is undetermined. The CDR3 totals 14 residues. CDR1 MDHEN and CDR2 SYDVKM come from the germline V gene. The V gene lost 5 bases and the J gene lost 0 bases, with 8 bases spanning the gap. This CDR3 is CASSLSYSNQPQHF. CDR3 nucleotide sequence: TGTGCCAGCAGTCTAAGTTATAGCAATCAGCCCCAGCATTTT.

This CDR3 is CASSELASGTGDEQFF. DNA for the CDR3: TGTGCCAGCAGTGAACTAGCTAGCGGGACAGGGGATGAGCAGTTCTTC. The rearrangement uses TRBV2 and TRBJ2-1, with D possibly TRBD1 on 10 matching bases. Germline V lookup: CDR1 SNHLY, CDR2 FYNNEI. Trimming pared 2 bases from V and 8 bases from J, leaving 19 bases between. CDR3 size: 16 residues.

The chain links TRBV9 to TRBJ2-1; 9 nucleotides align to TRBD2. The J segment lost 8 bases and the V segment lost 0 bases, leaving 12 bases of the junction unmatched. The CDR3 sequence is 17 residues long. CDR1 and CDR2 from the germline V gene are SGDLS and YYNGEE. This CDR3 reads CASSVDPAGGPLDEQFF. CDR3 coding DNA: TGTGCCAGCAGCGTAGACCCAGCGGGGGGCCCTTTAGATGAGCAGTTCTTC.

This clone was recorded only once. This chain connects TRBV18 to TRBJ2-5; D ambiguous. Germline loops: CDR1 KGHSH, CDR2 LQKENI. V was cut by 2 bases and J by 5 bases, with 9 bases left in between. CDR3 size: 13 residues. In DNA form, the CDR3 reads TGTGCCAGCTCACCAGGAGTCCCTGAGACCCAGTACTTC. It is translated as CASSPGVPETQYF.

This chain links TRBV6-1 with TRBJ1-2, with a weak D call TRBD1 (5 bases). Trimming shortened V by 2 bases and J by 8 bases, and 9 bases separated the two germline ends. Per germline, CDR1 MNHNS and CDR2 SASEGT. This CDR3 has 12 residues. The CDR3 loop reads CASSEQGEGYTF. CDR3 DNA: TGTGCCAGCAGTGAACAGGGTGAGGGCTACACCTTC.

V and J are TRBV5-1 and TRBJ1-4; the D gene is possibly TRBD1 (5 bases). There are 15 residues in the CDR3. Germline V CDR1 and CDR2: SGHRS, YFSETQ. Between the trimmed V and J ends, which lost 7 bases and 2 bases, there was a span of 15 bases. The CDR3 sequence is CASRGGSGTNEKLFF. For the CDR3, the DNA is TGCGCCAGCCGCGGGGGTTCGGGGACTAATGAAAAACTGTTTTTT.

The chain uses TRBV5-1 and TRBJ2-2; 8 nucleotides match TRBD1. The CDR3 is 17 amino acids. Germline V gene sequence: CDR1 SGHRS, CDR2 YFSETQ. After removal of 4 bases from V and 4 bases from J, the junction contained 12 bases not matched to a gene. For the CDR3, the DNA is TGCGCCAGCAGCACCTACCCCGGACAGGGCACCACCGGGGAGCTGTTTTTT. This codes for CASSTYPGQGTTGELFF.

In its sample, this clone was seen a few times. This sequence joins TRBV10-3 and TRBJ2-1, with D perhaps matching TRBD2 (6 bases). CDR3 length: 13 residues. V was shortened by 8 bases and J by 1 base, with 9 bases between the two germline ends. Germline lookup yields CDR1 ENHRY and CDR2 SYGVKD. CDR3 amino acids: CAIGGTSYNEQFF. CDR3 bases: TGTGCCATCGGTGGGACTTCCTACAATGAGCAGTTCTTC.

V is TRBV5-1 and J is TRBJ2-5; TRBD2 matches at 7 bases. Germline-derived CDR1 and CDR2 are SGHRS and YFSETQ. The CDR3 consists of 15 residues. With 6 bases clipped from V and 5 bases from J, the junction kept 13 bases outside the gene matches. Here the CDR3 reads CASKALQGRGETQYF. As DNA, the CDR3 is TGCGCCAGCAAAGCTCTCCAAGGGCGGGGGGAGACCCAGTACTTC.

This sequence joins TRBV5-1 and TRBJ2-7; TRBD2 matches 12 bases. This CDR3 comprises 15 residues. Germline CDR1 and CDR2: SGHRS and YFSETQ. The ends lost 0 bases at V and 6 bases at J; junction bases unmatched: 4. The CDR3 sequence is CASSLGGLAGSEQYF. The CDR3 DNA reads TGCGCCAGCAGCTTGGGGGGACTAGCGGGTTCCGAGCAGTACTTC.

The gene calls are TRBV27 and TRBJ2-1; 9 bases match TRBD2. Germline V gene lookup returns CDR1 MNHEY and CDR2 SMNVEV (reference sequence). V lost 1 base and J lost 5; bases outside the gene matches: 6. This CDR3 comprises 16 residues. This CDR3 reads CASSLLSLAGNNEQFF. The CDR3 region has the DNA TGTGCCAGCAGTTTATTGAGTCTAGCGGGGAACAATGAGCAGTTCTTC.